The sequence of this TCR beta chain was determined in a study of blood T cell repertoires in COVID-19. Per the study methods: Reference gene primer amplification yielded estimated nucleated cell counts. Sequencing was performed with immunoSEQ multiplex PCR; in TCRdb, only in-frame clones are kept and a portion is missing. V and J calls and clone size are those listed in that table; D and trimming were worked out from the DNA. The sample lists a few hundred thousand clones, around 83% occurring once. With 5 bases clipped from V and 1 base from J, the junction kept 8 bases outside the gene matches. This CDR3 contains 15 residues. Germline CDR1 is MDHEN and CDR2 is SYDVKM.

This chain uses TRBV28 with TRBJ2-7; TRBD1 matches at 7 bases. This receptor was obtained from a woman between 45 and 65 years old who had been exposed to COVID-19. Sequenced input: PBMCs or T cells enriched from blood (not recorded which). The CDR3 loop is CASSDTGTVSYEQYF. As DNA, the CDR3 is TGTGCCAGCAGTGACACCGGGACAGTGTCCTACGAGCAGTACTTC.